Below are 20 T cell receptor beta chains sequenced from a single sample in a study of immune heterogeneity within non-small cell lung tumors. The TCR beta CDR3 region underwent multiplex PCR amplification with 32 V and 13 J primers. MiXCR, applied by TCRdb to the multiplex PCR reads, yields one record per CDR3 protein. Here the sample spans 2,500 to 3,000 distinct CDR3 sequences, approximately 50% being singletons. Samples each supplied 600 ng of bulk tumor genomic DNA as template. In surgery, several biopsies were collected from each primary tumor at widely spaced sites. It was patients with untreated, newly diagnosed non-small cell lung cancer who underwent curative surgery. Sequenced sample: lung tumor tissue. These receptor sequences come from a woman between 55 and 75 years old with non-small cell lung cancer.

The chain is built from TRBV6-2 or TRBV6-3 and TRBJ1-4; D possibly corresponds to TRBD1 (5 bases). V was clipped by 10 bases and J by 5 bases, with 26 bases between them. The CDR3 runs 17 residues. Germline loops: CDR1 MNHEY, CDR2 SVGEGT. For the CDR3, the DNA is TGTGCCACCTACCGGGGGGGGGGACCGGGGATCAATGAAAAACTGTTTTTT. It specifies CATYRGGGPGINEKLFF.

The chain links TRBV12-3 or TRBV12-4 to TRBJ2-1; 8 bases match TRBD1. This CDR3 spans 15 amino acids. Unmatched junction bases numbered 6, after V lost 5 bases and J lost 3 bases. Here the CDR3 reads CASSPPGTGYNEQFF. The CDR3 coding sequence is TGTGCCAGCAGTCCCCCCGGGACAGGCTACAATGAGCAGTTCTTC.

This clonotype qualifies as large. The rearrangement links TRBV18 to TRBJ2-7, with D uncertain. The CDR3 runs 12 residues. Trimming left V 2 bases short and J 3 bases short, with 5 bases between. Germline V gene data show CDR1 as KGHSH and CDR2 as LQKENI. As DNA, the CDR3 is TGTGCCAGCTCACCAGGCAGCTACGAGCAGTACTTC. Protein sequence: CASSPGSYEQYF.

The J gene is TRBJ2-1, the V gene TRBV2; D not certain. Germline-derived CDR1 and CDR2 are SNHLY and FYNNEI. This CDR3 has 12 residues. Trimming shortened V by 4 bases and J by 3 bases, and 4 bases separated the two germline ends. For the CDR3, the DNA is TGTGCCAGCAGTGCTGGCTACAATGAGCAGTTCTTC. Encoded protein: CASSAGYNEQFF.

The rearrangement uses TRBV5-5 and TRBJ1-3; possibly TRBD1 for D (5 bases). The length of the CDR3 is 18 residues. Per the germline V gene, CDR1 is SGHKS and CDR2 is YYEKEE (reference sequence). V was shortened by 4 bases and J by 0 bases, with 20 bases between the two germline ends. The CDR3 region has the DNA TGTGCCAGCAGCCCTGAGGGCGGGACGGTGAGCTCTGGAAACACCATATATTTT. It specifies CASSPEGGTVSSGNTIYF.

This clonotype has more than one count but fewer than ten. The V and J genes are TRBV19 and TRBJ2-1; 8 bases match TRBD2. Unmatched junction bases numbered 9, after V lost 5 bases and J lost 9 bases. Per germline, CDR1 LNHDA and CDR2 SQIVND (reference sequence). The CDR3 loop spans 14 amino acids. CDR3 coding DNA: TGTGCCAGTAGTGTTAGCGGGAAGGGGCTTGAGCAGTTCTTC. Encoded protein: CASSVSGKGLEQFF.

This clonotype has just a few counts. This chain joins TRBV6-1 and TRBJ2-3; D might be TRBD2 (6 bases). From germline, CDR1 is MNHNS and CDR2 SASEGT. V was clipped by 6 bases and J by 5 bases, with 18 bases between them. The CDR3 loop spans 15 amino acids. CDR3 region: CASSPGGGAGDTQYF. The CDR3 DNA reads TGTGCCAGCAGCCCCGGGGGTGGGGCCGGAGATACGCAGTATTTT.

A single count supports this clonotype. V usage is TRBV28 and J usage is TRBJ2-5, with D uncertain. The germline gives CDR1 MDHEN, CDR2 SYDVKM. The CDR3 covers 11 residues. V dropped 4 bases and J dropped 2 bases, with 2 bases sitting between them. The CDR3 DNA follows: TGTGCCAGCAGTTCTCAAGAGACCCAGTACTTC. This codes for CASSSQETQYF.

The CDR3 coding sequence is TGTGCCAGTAGTACCCGGGACAGTGTATATGGCTACACCTTC. Residues: CASSTRDSVYGYTF. The chain recombines TRBV19 with TRBJ1-2; the match to TRBD1 covers 7 bases. The CDR3 covers 14 residues. V shed 4 bases, J shed 5 bases, and the junction held 7 bases outside the gene matches. Per the germline V gene, CDR1 is LNHDA and CDR2 is SQIVND (reference sequence).

The gene calls are TRBV15 and TRBJ1-5, with D uncertain. This CDR3 spans 16 amino acids. The germline V and J ends were trimmed by 1 base and 5 bases, with 15 bases remaining between them. Per germline, CDR1 LNHNV and CDR2 YYDKDF (reference sequence). The CDR3 loop is CATSRVGPRIDQPQHF. The DNA of the CDR3 is TGTGCCACCAGCAGAGTAGGCCCCAGAATCGATCAGCCCCAGCATTTT.

This chain links TRBV7-6 with TRBJ1-4; D is undetermined. The V gene's germline CDR1 is SGHVS and CDR2 FNYEAQ. This CDR3 comprises 14 residues. The ends were cut back, 1 base at V and 4 bases at J, with 7 bases in the middle. The DNA for the CDR3 is TGTGCCAGCAGCTTAGGTTGGATTAATGAAAAACTGTTTTTT. Its translation: CASSLGWINEKLFF.

The chain has TRBV5-1 and TRBJ1-5; 7 bases align to TRBD1. This CDR3 has 16 amino acids. Germline V gene sequence: CDR1 SGHRS, CDR2 YFSETQ. V lost 0 bases to trimming and J lost 7 bases; unmatched junction nucleotides: 10. CDR3 sequence: CASSLGAGGDGQPQHF. Written as DNA, the CDR3 is TGCGCCAGCAGCTTGGGGGCAGGGGGAGACGGGCAGCCCCAGCATTTT. Combining the CDR3 with reference TRBV5-1 and TRBJ1-5 gives the whole variable domain KAGVTQTPRYLIKTRGQQVTLSCSPISGHRSVSWYQQTPGQGLQFLFEYFSETQRNKGNFPGRFSGRQFSNSRSEMNVSTLELGDSALYLCASSLGAGGDGQPQHFGDGTRLSIL.

This clonotype has just one count. The chain joins TRBV7-2 to TRBJ1-6; TRBD1 might be the D (6 bases). V shed 1 base and J shed 5 bases, with 12 bases lying between them. This CDR3 region has 16 residues. The germline gives CDR1 SGHTA, CDR2 FQGNSA. This CDR3 reads CASSLDDRFHNSPLHF. The CDR3 DNA is TGTGCCAGCAGCTTAGACGACAGGTTTCATAATTCACCCCTCCACTTT.

The V gene is TRBV4-1, the J gene TRBJ2-1; tentative D call: TRBD2 (5 bases). Germline CDR1 MGHRA, CDR2 YSYEKL. The CDR3 has 17 residues. V was shortened by 0 bases and J by 0 bases, with 12 bases between the two germline ends. The CDR3 is CASSQDDITSSYNEQFF. CDR3 DNA: TGCGCCAGCAGCCAAGATGATATAACTAGCTCCTACAATGAGCAGTTCTTC.

In its sample, this clonotype was seen a few times. The chain joins TRBV7-2 to TRBJ2-7, with 8 bases matching TRBD1. Germline V gene sequence: CDR1 SGHTA, CDR2 FQGNSA. Trimming took 6 bases from V and 4 from J; bases not matched to a gene: 8. The CDR3 is made up of 14 amino acids. CDR3 protein: CASSRDRMRYEQYF. As DNA, the CDR3 is TGTGCCAGCAGTCGGGACAGGATGCGGTACGAGCAGTACTTC.

The V and J genes are TRBV3-1 and TRBJ1-2; 12 bases are a match to TRBD1. V was clipped by 5 bases and J by 8 bases; unmatched bases: 9. Per germline, CDR1 LGHDT and CDR2 YNNKEL (reference sequence). The CDR3 spans 15 residues. The CDR3: CASSASGQGAGGYTF. The CDR3 coding sequence is TGTGCCAGCAGCGCTTCGGGACAGGGGGCGGGCGGCTACACCTTC. Filled out from reference TRBV3-1 and TRBJ1-2, the complete variable domain reads DTAVSQTPKYLVTQMGNDKSIKCEQNLGHDTMYWYKQDSKKFLKIMFSYNNKELIINETVPNRFSPKSPDKAHLNLHINSLELGDSAVYFCASSASGQGAGGYTFGSGTRLTVV.

The gene calls are TRBV19 and TRBJ2-3; TRBD1 is a possible D gene (6 bases). Germline CDR1 reads LNHDA; CDR2 reads SQIVND (reference sequence). This CDR3 region has 14 residues. The V end lost 4 bases, the J end lost 0 bases, and 8 bases lay between the germline ends. This CDR3 reads CASSRGGSTDTQYF. CDR3 sequence (DNA): TGTGCCAGTAGTAGAGGGGGTAGCACAGATACGCAGTATTTT.

The chain's CDR3 is CASALTSGSSEQYF. DNA for the CDR3: TGTGCCAGTGCTCTAACTAGCGGGAGTAGCGAGCAGTACTTC. The rearrangement uses TRBV19 and TRBJ2-7; 11 bases agree with TRBD2. The CDR3 totals 14 residues. The germline CDR1 and CDR2 sequences are LNHDA and SQIVND (reference sequence). Trimming took 8 bases from V and 6 from J; bases not matched to a gene: 9.

The rearrangement uses TRBV15 and TRBJ2-2; 8 bases line up with TRBD2. This CDR3 region has 16 residues. The germline V gene has CDR1 LNHNV and CDR2 YYDKDF (reference sequence). The junction had 4 bases not matched to a gene; V was cut back by 2 bases and J by 2 bases. The DNA for the CDR3 is TGTGCCACCAGCAGAATAGCGGGACATAACACCGGGGAGCTGTTTTTT. Amino acid sequence: CATSRIAGHNTGELFF. The full variable domain, in which reference TRBV15 and TRBJ2-2 provide the parts outside the CDR3, is DAMVIQNPRYQVTQFGKPVTLSCSQTLNHNVMYWYQQKSSQAPKLLFHYYDKDFNNEADTPDNFQSRRPNTSFCFLDIRSPGLGDTAMYLCATSRIAGHNTGELFFGEGSRLTVL.

The rearrangement uses TRBV7-2 and TRBJ2-7; 12 nucleotides agree with TRBD2. The CDR3 contains 15 residues. The V gene end was trimmed by 8 bases and the J gene end by 2 bases; junction bases not matched to a gene: 7. The germline V gene has CDR1 SGHTA and CDR2 FQGNSA. The CDR3 coding sequence is TGTGCCAGCGGCCCCACTAGCGGGGGGACCTACGAGCAGTACTTC. This codes for CASGPTSGGTYEQYF.